This T cell receptor (beta chain) was retrieved from a study of cytomegalovirus exposure and HLA in healthy donors. Study-level background: The roughly 120 validation repertoires used the same platform as the roughly 610 first-cohort repertoires, a later analysis reported.

Study-wide results and limits: While the bulk of TCR sequences proved rare, some public TCRs turned up in many donors. TCR clusters originating in the first cohort tended to co-occur in the roughly 120 validation repertoires, according to a later analysis.

Here immunoSEQ multiplex PCR was the method, and the copy in TCRdb shows in-frame clones only, minus some. Among tens of thousands of clones listed, more than 75% were seen once. This CDR3 comprises 13 residues. Trimming removed 3 bases at V and 3 bases at J, with 5 bases between. Germline loops: CDR1 MGHDK, CDR2 SYGVNS. To note about this clone: The antigen is not known.

Donors came from a validation cohort of some 130 subjects, distinct from the first 666-subject cohort. The gene calls are TRBV25-1 and TRBJ2-2; maybe TRBD1 (5 bases). Material for sequencing was PBMCs. The TCR originated in a man younger than 45 in good health and CMV-seronegative. In DNA, the CDR3 is TGTGCCAGCAGTGACAGGGACACCGGGGAGCTGTTTTTT. As protein: CASSDRDTGELFF.